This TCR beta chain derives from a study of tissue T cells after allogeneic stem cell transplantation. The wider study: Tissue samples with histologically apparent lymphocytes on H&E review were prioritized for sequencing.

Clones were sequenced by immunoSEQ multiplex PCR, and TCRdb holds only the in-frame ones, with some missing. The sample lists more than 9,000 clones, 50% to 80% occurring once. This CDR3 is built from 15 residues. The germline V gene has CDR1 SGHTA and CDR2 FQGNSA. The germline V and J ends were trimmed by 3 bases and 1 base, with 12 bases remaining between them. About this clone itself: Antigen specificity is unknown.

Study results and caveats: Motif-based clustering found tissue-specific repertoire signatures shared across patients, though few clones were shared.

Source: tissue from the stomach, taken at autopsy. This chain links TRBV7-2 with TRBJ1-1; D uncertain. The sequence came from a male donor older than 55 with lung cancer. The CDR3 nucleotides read TGTGCCAGCAGCTTGATTGGAACGGGGAACACTGAAGCTTTCTTT. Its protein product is CASSLIGTGNTEAFF.